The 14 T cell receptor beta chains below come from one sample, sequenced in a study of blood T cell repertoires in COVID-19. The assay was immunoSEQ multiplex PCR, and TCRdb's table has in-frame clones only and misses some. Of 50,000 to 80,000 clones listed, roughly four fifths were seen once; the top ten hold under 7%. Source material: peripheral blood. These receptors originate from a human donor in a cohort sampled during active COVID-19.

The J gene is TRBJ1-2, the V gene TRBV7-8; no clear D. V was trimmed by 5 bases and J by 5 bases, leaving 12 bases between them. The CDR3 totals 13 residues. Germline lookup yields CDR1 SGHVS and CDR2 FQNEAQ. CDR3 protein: CASSPLGVYGYTF. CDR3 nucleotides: TGTGCCAGCAGCCCCCTTGGAGTGTATGGCTACACCTTC.

The CDR3, as DNA: TGTGCCAGCAGCTTATATGATCAGCCCCAGCATTTT. It translates to CASSLYDQPQHF. The chain couples TRBV7-2 to TRBJ1-5; D not certain. This CDR3 is 12 amino acids long. The V gene lost 2 bases and the J gene lost 5 bases, with 4 bases spanning the gap. Per the germline V gene, CDR1 is SGHTA and CDR2 is FQGNSA.

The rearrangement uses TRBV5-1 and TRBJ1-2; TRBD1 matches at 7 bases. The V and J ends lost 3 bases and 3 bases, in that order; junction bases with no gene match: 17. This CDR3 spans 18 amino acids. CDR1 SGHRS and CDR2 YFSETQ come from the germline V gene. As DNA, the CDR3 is TGCGCCAGCAGCTCAATGACAGGGATAGCCGGTAAAGACTATGGCTACACCTTC. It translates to CASSSMTGIAGKDYGYTF.

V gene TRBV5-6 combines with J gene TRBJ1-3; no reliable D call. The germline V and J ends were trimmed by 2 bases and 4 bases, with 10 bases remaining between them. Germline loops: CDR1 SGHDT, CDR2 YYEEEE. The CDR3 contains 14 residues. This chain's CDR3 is CASSFTNSGNTIYF. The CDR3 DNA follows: TGTGCCAGCAGCTTCACAAATTCGGGAAACACCATATATTTT.

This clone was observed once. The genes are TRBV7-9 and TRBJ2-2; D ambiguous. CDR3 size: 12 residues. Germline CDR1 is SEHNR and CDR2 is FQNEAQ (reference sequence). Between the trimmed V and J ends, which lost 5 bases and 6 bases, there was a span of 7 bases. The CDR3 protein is CASSPNAGELFF. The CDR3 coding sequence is TGTGCCAGCAGCCCCAATGCCGGGGAGCTGTTTTTT.

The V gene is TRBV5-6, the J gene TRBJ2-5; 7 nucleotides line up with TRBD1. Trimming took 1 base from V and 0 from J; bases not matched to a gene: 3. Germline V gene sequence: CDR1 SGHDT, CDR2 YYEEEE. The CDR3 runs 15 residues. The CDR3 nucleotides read TGTGCCAGCAGCTTGTCCGGGACAGACCAAGAGACCCAGTACTTC. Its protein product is CASSLSGTDQETQYF.

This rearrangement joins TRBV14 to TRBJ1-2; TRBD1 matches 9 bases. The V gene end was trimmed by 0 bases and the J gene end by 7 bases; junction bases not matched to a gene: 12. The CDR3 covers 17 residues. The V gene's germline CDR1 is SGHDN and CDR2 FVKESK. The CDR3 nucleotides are TGTGCCAGCAGCCAAGATAGAACCGGGACAGGGTCCTTTGGCTACACCTTC. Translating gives CASSQDRTGTGSFGYTF.

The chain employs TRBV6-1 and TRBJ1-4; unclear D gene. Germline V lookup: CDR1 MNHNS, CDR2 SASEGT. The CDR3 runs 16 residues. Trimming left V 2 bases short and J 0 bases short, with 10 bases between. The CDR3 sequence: CASSEWASTTNEKLFF. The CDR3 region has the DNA TGTGCCAGCAGTGAATGGGCCTCCACAACTAATGAAAAACTGTTTTTT.

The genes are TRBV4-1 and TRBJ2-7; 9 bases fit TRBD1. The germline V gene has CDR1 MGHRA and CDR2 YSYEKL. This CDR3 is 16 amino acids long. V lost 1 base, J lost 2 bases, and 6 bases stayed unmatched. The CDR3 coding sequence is TGCGCCAGCAGCCAAGGAGGGGACAGGGCGACCTACGAGCAGTACTTC. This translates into CASSQGGDRATYEQYF.

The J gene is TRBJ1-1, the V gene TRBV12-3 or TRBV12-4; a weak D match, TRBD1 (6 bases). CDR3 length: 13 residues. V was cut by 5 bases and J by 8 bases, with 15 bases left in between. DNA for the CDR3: TGTGCCAGCAGTGAACAAACCGGGACAGAAGCTTTCTTT. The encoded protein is CASSEQTGTEAFF.

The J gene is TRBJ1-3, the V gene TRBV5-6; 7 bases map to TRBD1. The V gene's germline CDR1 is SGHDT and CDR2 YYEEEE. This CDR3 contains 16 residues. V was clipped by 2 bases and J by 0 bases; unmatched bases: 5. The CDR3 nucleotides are TGTGCCAGCAGCTTTACCGGGACAGCCTCTGGAAACACCATATATTTT. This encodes CASSFTGTASGNTIYF.

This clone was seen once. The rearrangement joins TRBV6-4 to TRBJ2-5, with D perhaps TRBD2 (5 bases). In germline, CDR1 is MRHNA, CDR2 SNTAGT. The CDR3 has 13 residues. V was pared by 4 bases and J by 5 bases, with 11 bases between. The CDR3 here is CASSAGLGETQYF. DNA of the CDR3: TGTGCCAGCAGTGCGGGATTAGGGGAGACCCAGTACTTC.

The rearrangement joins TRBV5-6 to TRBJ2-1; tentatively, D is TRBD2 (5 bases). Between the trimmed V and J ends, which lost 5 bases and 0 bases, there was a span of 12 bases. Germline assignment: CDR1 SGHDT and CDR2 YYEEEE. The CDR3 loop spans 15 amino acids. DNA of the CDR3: TGTGCCAGCAGTAAAGGGAGTAGCTCCTACAATGAGCAGTTCTTC. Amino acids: CASSKGSSSYNEQFF.

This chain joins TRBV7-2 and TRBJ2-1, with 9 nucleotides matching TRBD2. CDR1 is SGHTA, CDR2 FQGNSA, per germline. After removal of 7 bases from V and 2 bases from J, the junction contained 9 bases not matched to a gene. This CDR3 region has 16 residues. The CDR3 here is CASTPRGGFTYNEQFF. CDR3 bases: TGTGCCAGCACCCCGCGGGGGGGTTTCACCTACAATGAGCAGTTCTTC. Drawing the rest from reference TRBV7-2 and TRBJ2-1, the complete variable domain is GAGVSQSPSNKVTEKGKDVELRCDPISGHTALYWYRQSLGQGLEFLIYFQGNSAPDKSGLPSDRFSAERTGGSVSTLTIQRTQQEDSAVYLCASTPRGGFTYNEQFFGPGTRLTVL.